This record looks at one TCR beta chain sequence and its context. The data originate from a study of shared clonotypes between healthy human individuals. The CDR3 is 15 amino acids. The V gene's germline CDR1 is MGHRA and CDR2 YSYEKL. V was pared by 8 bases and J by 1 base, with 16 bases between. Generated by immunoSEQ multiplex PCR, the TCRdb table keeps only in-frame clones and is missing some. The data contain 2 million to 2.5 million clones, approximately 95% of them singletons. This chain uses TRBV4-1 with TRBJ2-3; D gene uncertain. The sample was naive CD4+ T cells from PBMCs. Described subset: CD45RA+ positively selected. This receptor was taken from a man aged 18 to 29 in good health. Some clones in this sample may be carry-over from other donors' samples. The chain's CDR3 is CASAQVGTRTDTQYF. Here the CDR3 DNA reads TGCGCCAGCGCTCAAGTAGGCACCCGCACAGATACGCAGTATTTT.